What follows are 11 T cell receptor beta chains derived from one specimen sequenced in a study of blood T cell repertoires in COVID-19. Using immunoSEQ multiplex PCR, the repertoire was profiled, and TCRdb retains in-frame clones only, with some absent. The sample yields about 49,000 clones, 70% to 90% seen once. The sequenced sample was peripheral blood. These receptors originate from an elderly man with acute or convalescent COVID-19.

The chain employs TRBV11-2 and TRBJ2-1, with no clear D. The V gene lost 1 base and the J gene lost 3 bases, with 10 bases spanning the gap. Germline-derived CDR1 and CDR2 are SGHAT and FQNNGV. The CDR3 has 15 residues. CDR3 DNA sequence: TGTGCCAGCAGCTTAGGCCCCCTAAGCTACAATGAGCAGTTCTTC. It codes for CASSLGPLSYNEQFF. Full variable domain (missing parts from reference TRBV11-2 and TRBJ2-1): EAGVAQSPRYKIIEKRQSVAFWCNPISGHATLYWYQQILGQGPKLLIQFQNNGVVDDSQLPKDRFSAERLKGVDSTLKIQPAKLEDSAVYLCASSLGPLSYNEQFFGPGTRLTVL.

The rearrangement links TRBV6-5 to TRBJ1-2; 8 nucleotides align to TRBD1. V shed 6 bases, J shed 8 bases, and the junction held 5 bases outside the gene matches. This CDR3 is 12 amino acids long. Germline CDR1 reads MNHEY; CDR2 reads SVGAGI. CDR3 coding DNA: TGTGCCAGCAGGGACAGGGTAAACGGCTACACCTTC. The encoded protein is CASRDRVNGYTF.

In its sample, this clone was seen a few times. Other nucleotide sequences in the sample specify the same CDR3. The chain combines TRBV12-3 or TRBV12-4 with TRBJ2-7; D ambiguous. The CDR3 contains 11 residues. Trimming cost V 5 bases and J 2 bases, with 4 bases left between them. Here the CDR3 DNA reads TGTGCCAGCAGTCGGGCCTACGAGCAGTACTTC. Residues: CASSRAYEQYF.

The chain employs TRBV3-1 (or the pseudogene TRBV3-2) and TRBJ2-1; maybe TRBD2 (6 bases). The CDR3 runs to 15 residues. The germline CDR1 and CDR2 sequences are LGHDT and YNNKEL (reference sequence). Trimming stripped 0 bases from V and 0 bases from J, with 6 bases between. CDR3 DNA sequence: TGTGCCAGCAGCCAAGAGCGGGGCTCCTACAATGAGCAGTTCTTC. Its protein product is CASSQERGSYNEQFF.

This chain connects TRBV18 to TRBJ1-2; D is uncertain. The V gene lost 2 bases and the J gene lost 3 bases, with 7 bases spanning the gap. The CDR3 contains 13 residues. Germline lookup yields CDR1 KGHSH and CDR2 LQKENI. DNA for the CDR3: TGTGCCAGCTCACCAGGCTCCGACTATGGCTACACCTTC. Encoded protein: CASSPGSDYGYTF.

V is TRBV30 and J is TRBJ2-1, with D possibly being TRBD2 (6 bases). V was pared by 5 bases and J by 0 bases, with 14 bases between. Per the germline V gene, CDR1 is GTSNPN and CDR2 is SVGIG (reference sequence). The CDR3 is made up of 15 amino acids. The CDR3 is CAWGRGISSYNEQFF. CDR3 nucleotides: TGTGCCTGGGGTCGGGGGATTAGCTCCTACAATGAGCAGTTCTTC.

J is TRBJ1-2 and V is TRBV27; 7 positions match TRBD1. Germline CDR1 and CDR2: MNHEY and SMNVEV (reference sequence). There are 13 residues in the CDR3. V gave up 6 bases and J gave up 6 bases; unmatched junction bases: 7. The CDR3, as DNA: TGTGCCAGCAGGGCCGGGCAGGGGGATGGCTACACCTTC. It codes for CASRAGQGDGYTF.

Here the CDR3 reads CATSDLFGTGRTDTQYF. Written as DNA, the CDR3 is TGTGCCACCAGTGATTTATTCGGGACAGGGCGCACAGATACGCAGTATTTT. This chain joins TRBV24-1 and TRBJ2-3; the match to TRBD1 covers 9 bases. This CDR3 comprises 17 residues. Germline trimming cut 1 base from V and 1 base from J; bases unmatched to any gene: 5. Germline V gives CDR1 KGHDR, CDR2 SFDVKD.

The rearrangement joins TRBV6-6 to TRBJ2-5; TRBD1 agrees at 7 bases. The CDR3 covers 14 residues. The V and J ends lost 5 bases and 1 base, in that order; junction bases with no gene match: 4. CDR1 is MNHNY, CDR2 SVGAGI, per germline (reference sequence). Here the CDR3 DNA reads TGTGCCAGCAGTCAACAGGGGCTCCAAGAGACCCAGTACTTC. Translating it yields CASSQQGLQETQYF.

This chain connects TRBV5-1 to TRBJ1-6; 12 nucleotides agree with TRBD1. Germline CDR1 is SGHRS and CDR2 is YFSETQ. The CDR3 has 19 amino acids. V gave up 4 bases and J gave up 0 bases; unmatched junction bases: 8. The CDR3 DNA reads TGCGCCAGCAGCGGCGGGGACAGGGGGCTTAGCTCCTATAATTCACCCCTCCACTTT. Residues: CASSGGDRGLSSYNSPLHF.

This clone appeared a single time. The J gene is TRBJ2-1, the V gene TRBV7-2; TRBD1 aligns across 10 bases. Germline CDR1 reads SGHTA; CDR2 reads FQGNSA. V was pared by 5 bases and J by 7 bases, with 11 bases of the junction left unmatched. This CDR3 region has 16 residues. The CDR3 DNA sequence: TGTGCCAGCAGCACCCGGACAGGGGGTATTGGGAATGAGCAGTTCTTC. Its protein is CASSTRTGGIGNEQFF.